Shown below are 14 T cell receptor beta chains from a single sample sequenced in a study of long-term antiretroviral therapy in people with HIV. The run of the v3.0 immunoSEQ assay was at survey level. The protocol was immunoSEQ multiplex PCR, while the TCRdb copy is restricted to in-frame clones and leaves out a portion. The table lists about 18,000 clones, 70% to 90% of them singletons. Sequences were derived from unsorted PBMCs, sampled 0.6 years after starting antiretroviral therapy. These receptors were obtained from a woman aged 18-30 years with HIV.

The chain joins TRBV15 to TRBJ1-3; D is uncertain. Trimming cost V 3 bases and J 0 bases, with 15 bases left between them. The CDR3 runs 17 residues. Per germline, CDR1 LNHNV and CDR2 YYDKDF (reference sequence). The CDR3 protein is CATSSKSPWSSGNTIYF. The CDR3 DNA reads TGTGCCACCAGCAGCAAAAGCCCCTGGAGCTCTGGAAACACCATATATTTT.

The chain links TRBV7-2 to TRBJ1-6; 8 bases fit TRBD1. Germline V CDR1 and CDR2: SGHTA, FQGNSA. There are 15 residues in the CDR3. The V gene end was trimmed by 4 bases and the J gene end by 6 bases; junction bases not matched to a gene: 5. The CDR3 reads CASSSGQGGNSPLHF. In DNA form, the CDR3 reads TGTGCCAGCAGCTCCGGACAGGGAGGTAATTCACCCCTCCACTTT.

J is TRBJ1-3 and V is TRBV5-6; no reliable D call. From germline, CDR1 is SGHDT and CDR2 YYEEEE. With 2 bases removed from V and 2 bases from J, the gap between germline ends came to 8 bases. This CDR3 region has 14 residues. The CDR3 region has the DNA TGTGCCAGCAGCTTAGGGCGGACTGGAAACACCATATATTTT. Translation: CASSLGRTGNTIYF.

The J gene is TRBJ2-2, the V gene TRBV7-2; the match to TRBD1 covers 7 bases. V dropped 4 bases and J dropped 3; count of bases not matched to a gene: 5. This CDR3 spans 15 amino acids. Germline V gives CDR1 SGHTA, CDR2 FQGNSA. The CDR3 nucleotides are TGTGCCAGCAGCTCGACAGGGTTCGACACCGGGGAGCTGTTTTTT. Residues: CASSSTGFDTGELFF.

The chain carries TRBV6-5 and TRBJ1-1, with D perhaps TRBD1 (6 bases). The V and J ends lost 8 bases and 2 bases respectively, with 12 bases between them. CDR3 size: 13 residues. CDR1 is MNHEY and CDR2 is SVGAGI in the germline V gene. The chain's CDR3 is CASVRGGNTEAFF. CDR3 DNA sequence: TGTGCCAGCGTCAGGGGCGGCAACACTGAAGCTTTCTTT.

V is TRBV2 and J is TRBJ1-1; TRBD1 aligns across 9 bases. The V gene's germline CDR1 is SNHLY and CDR2 FYNNEI. After removal of 6 bases from V and 1 base from J, the junction contained 6 bases not matched to a gene. This CDR3 spans 15 amino acids. CDR3 protein: CASRPGTGKNTEAFF. In nucleotides, the CDR3 is TGTGCCAGCAGGCCCGGGACAGGGAAGAACACTGAAGCTTTCTTT.

The rearrangement links TRBV29-1 to TRBJ2-1, with 10 bases fitting TRBD2. From germline, CDR1 is SQVTM and CDR2 ANQGSEA. The CDR3 has 15 amino acids. V shed 6 bases, J shed 4 bases, and the junction held 9 bases outside the gene matches. CDR3 amino acids: CSVEKAGGLYNEQFF. CDR3 DNA sequence: TGCAGCGTAGAAAAAGCGGGGGGGCTTTACAATGAGCAGTTCTTC.

The rearrangement joins TRBV14 to TRBJ2-7; TRBD1 matches 11 bases. Germline V lookup: CDR1 SGHDN, CDR2 FVKESK. The CDR3 is 12 amino acids. The V and J ends lost 11 bases and 2 bases, in that order; junction bases with no gene match: 2. CDR3 loop: CASGQGAYEQYF. For the CDR3, the DNA is TGTGCCTCGGGACAGGGGGCCTACGAGCAGTACTTC.

The chain is built from TRBV28 and TRBJ2-3, with 9 bases that match TRBD2. The CDR3 contains 15 residues. Germline trimming cut 5 bases from V and 3 bases from J; bases unmatched to any gene: 6. CDR1 and CDR2 from the germline V gene are MDHEN and SYDVKM. In DNA, the CDR3 is TGTGCCAGCAGTCGGCGGGGGGGCCTGACAGATACGCAGTATTTT. Its translation is CASSRRGGLTDTQYF.

The J gene is TRBJ1-2, the V gene TRBV2; 7 bases line up with TRBD1. Looked up from germline, CDR1 is SNHLY and CDR2 is FYNNEI. This CDR3 has 14 residues. After removal of 8 bases from V and 5 bases from J, the junction contained 11 bases not matched to a gene. The CDR3 coding sequence is TGTGCCAGCGGGGGACAGTCAACGTATTATGGCTACACCTTC. Translation: CASGGQSTYYGYTF.

This chain connects TRBV5-1 to TRBJ2-7; the match to TRBD1 covers 7 bases. The CDR3 covers 11 residues. The germline gives CDR1 SGHRS, CDR2 YFSETQ. The J segment lost 2 bases and the V segment lost 8 bases, leaving 1 base of the junction unmatched. The chain's CDR3 is CASTGAYEQYF. The CDR3 coding sequence is TGCGCCAGTACAGGGGCCTACGAGCAGTACTTC.

The CDR3 reads CATGQGETQYF. The CDR3 region has the DNA TGTGCCACGGGACAGGGAGAGACCCAGTACTTC. The rearrangement joins TRBV30 to TRBJ2-5, with 9 bases lining up with TRBD1. Trimming took 8 bases from V and 4 from J; bases not matched to a gene: 2. CDR1 is GTSNPN, CDR2 SVGIG, per germline (reference sequence). CDR3 length equals 11 residues.

V is TRBV7-2 and J is TRBJ1-5; no definite D call. From germline, CDR1 is SGHTA and CDR2 FQGNSA. The CDR3 loop spans 14 amino acids. The V end was cut by 3 bases, the J end by 0 bases, with 6 bases between. The CDR3 nucleotides are TGTGCCAGCAGCTTGGGTTATAGCAATCAGCCCCAGCATTTT. Translated, it gives CASSLGYSNQPQHF. The full variable domain, in which reference TRBV7-2 and TRBJ1-5 provide the parts outside the CDR3, is GAGVSQSPSNKVTEKGKDVELRCDPISGHTALYWYRQSLGQGLEFLIYFQGNSAPDKSGLPSDRFSAERTGGSVSTLTIQRTQQEDSAVYLCASSLGYSNQPQHFGDGTRLSIL.

The rearrangement links TRBV6-6 to TRBJ2-7; a possible D gene is TRBD2 (6 bases). The V gene's germline CDR1 is MNHNY and CDR2 SVGAGI (reference sequence). Trimming took 0 bases from V and 6 from J, leaving 18 bases between them. The CDR3 has 16 amino acids. CDR3 sequence (DNA): TGTGCCAGCAGTTACTCAGGAGCGGCGGGATCTTTCGAGCAGTACTTC. Its protein product is CASSYSGAAGSFEQYF.